The 7 T cell receptor beta chains given below trace back to one sample, sequenced in a study of regulatory and conventional T cells in RAG deficiency (dated by TCRdb to the late 2010s). Libraries were constructed by the immunoSEQ multiplex PCR assay. Here the immuneACCESS table is served through TCRdb, limited to in-frame sequences with V and J called. Missing clones are a known gap in these copies; in checked studies unresolved V genes cover under half, and the rest lacks a known reason. This sample comprises about 9,000 clones, over 75% of them detected only once. Jointly, the top ten make up roughly 30% of the sample. These same data were also listed under a study on regulatory T cells. From the second report: In the multiplex PCR, 52 forward TRBV primers and 13 reverse TRBJ primers were used, and assay-based and computational corrections were applied for amplification bias.

The sequencing sample was made of CD8+ T cells sorted from blood. The source is a human donor in good health.

The chain joins TRBV5-1 to TRBJ2-5, with a possible D match to TRBD2 (6 bases). The J call may be in error: the DNA end matches TRBJ2-7 better. Germline CDR1 reads SGHRS; CDR2 reads YFSETQ. This CDR3 contains 16 residues. For the CDR3, the DNA is TGCGCCAGCAGCTTGGATCGTCTAGCGAACTCCTACGAGCAGTACTTC. Translating gives CASSLDRLANSYEQYF.

CDR3 coding DNA: TGTGCCAGCAGCCGCGACAGCCTCTCCTCTGGAAACACCATATATTTT. Protein: CASSRDSLSSGNTIYF. This chain links TRBV9 with TRBJ1-3; TRBD1 is a possible D gene (5 bases). V lost 4 bases to trimming and J lost 0 bases, with 14 bases between them. This CDR3 is 16 amino acids long. Germline V lookup: CDR1 SGDLS, CDR2 YYNGEE.

The gene calls are TRBV14 and TRBJ1-4; 8 bases fit TRBD1. CDR1 is SGHDN, CDR2 FVKESK, per germline. V dropped 1 base and J dropped 3; count of bases not matched to a gene: 10. The CDR3 is made up of 18 amino acids. The DNA for the CDR3 is TGTGCCAGCAGCCAAGGGGAAGCAGGGGGCAGGTCTAATGAAAAACTGTTTTTT. Its translation is CASSQGEAGGRSNEKLFF.

This chain connects TRBV7-9 to TRBJ2-1; D possibly corresponds to TRBD2 (5 bases). This CDR3 contains 12 residues. Trimming shortened V by 6 bases and J by 10 bases, and 13 bases separated the two germline ends. Germline CDR1 is SEHNR and CDR2 is FQNEAQ (reference sequence). The chain's CDR3 is CASRQLGPEQFF. CDR3 bases: TGTGCCAGCAGACAACTAGGACCCGAGCAGTTCTTC.

The chain recombines TRBV19 with TRBJ2-7, with TRBD2 as a possible D gene (5 bases). Trimming removed 1 base from V and 5 bases from J, with 9 bases in between. This CDR3 has 13 residues. From germline, CDR1 is LNHDA and CDR2 SQIVND (reference sequence). DNA for the CDR3: TGTGCCAGTAGTATAGGGGGAGACAACGAGCAGTACTTC. Protein product: CASSIGGDNEQYF.

This clone has a handful of counts. The chain employs TRBV10-2 and TRBJ2-7; 7 bases map to TRBD2. This CDR3 is 14 amino acids long. Losses at the gene ends were 3 bases for V and 4 bases for J; bases not matched to a gene: 6. Germline V gene data show CDR1 as WSHSY and CDR2 as SAAADI. In DNA form, the CDR3 reads TGCGCCAGCAGTGATAATTCGGGAGGTTACGAGCAGTACTTC. Amino acid sequence: CASSDNSGGYEQYF.

V usage is TRBV27 and J usage is TRBJ2-3; tentative D call: TRBD1 (6 bases). Germline CDR1 reads MNHEY; CDR2 reads SMNVEV (reference sequence). Trimming left V 5 bases short and J 1 base short, with 19 bases between. This CDR3 region has 17 residues. The CDR3: CASSPIYRVGGTDTQYF. The CDR3 DNA follows: TGTGCCAGCAGTCCGATTTACAGGGTGGGTGGCACAGATACGCAGTATTTT.